This record concerns one T cell receptor beta chain sequence. This entry is derived from a study of blood T cell repertoires in COVID-19. Study in general: Both acute and convalescent COVID-19 samples were obtained from the United States, Italy and Spain. PBMCs, B-cell-depleted T cells, or T cells provided the cDNA or gDNA that made up the material.

V lost 2 bases to trimming and J lost 3 bases, with 10 bases between them. This CDR3 has 14 amino acids. The germline V gene has CDR1 MNHEY and CDR2 SVGAGI. As processed by the authors: Reference gene primer amplification gave nucleated cell count estimates. Only in-frame clones appear in the TCRdb table, and some are missing; sequencing was by immunoSEQ multiplex PCR. V and J calls and clone size are copied from that table; D and trimming were computed from the DNA. This table has roughly 140,000 clones, around 85% appearing once. Sequenced sample: peripheral blood. The TCR originated in a woman between 65 and 79 years old with acute or convalescent COVID-19. V and J are TRBV6-5 and TRBJ1-1; D remains ambiguous. Here the CDR3 reads CASSYATRDTEAFF. DNA of the CDR3: TGTGCCAGCAGTTACGCAACTCGAGACACTGAAGCTTTCTTT.